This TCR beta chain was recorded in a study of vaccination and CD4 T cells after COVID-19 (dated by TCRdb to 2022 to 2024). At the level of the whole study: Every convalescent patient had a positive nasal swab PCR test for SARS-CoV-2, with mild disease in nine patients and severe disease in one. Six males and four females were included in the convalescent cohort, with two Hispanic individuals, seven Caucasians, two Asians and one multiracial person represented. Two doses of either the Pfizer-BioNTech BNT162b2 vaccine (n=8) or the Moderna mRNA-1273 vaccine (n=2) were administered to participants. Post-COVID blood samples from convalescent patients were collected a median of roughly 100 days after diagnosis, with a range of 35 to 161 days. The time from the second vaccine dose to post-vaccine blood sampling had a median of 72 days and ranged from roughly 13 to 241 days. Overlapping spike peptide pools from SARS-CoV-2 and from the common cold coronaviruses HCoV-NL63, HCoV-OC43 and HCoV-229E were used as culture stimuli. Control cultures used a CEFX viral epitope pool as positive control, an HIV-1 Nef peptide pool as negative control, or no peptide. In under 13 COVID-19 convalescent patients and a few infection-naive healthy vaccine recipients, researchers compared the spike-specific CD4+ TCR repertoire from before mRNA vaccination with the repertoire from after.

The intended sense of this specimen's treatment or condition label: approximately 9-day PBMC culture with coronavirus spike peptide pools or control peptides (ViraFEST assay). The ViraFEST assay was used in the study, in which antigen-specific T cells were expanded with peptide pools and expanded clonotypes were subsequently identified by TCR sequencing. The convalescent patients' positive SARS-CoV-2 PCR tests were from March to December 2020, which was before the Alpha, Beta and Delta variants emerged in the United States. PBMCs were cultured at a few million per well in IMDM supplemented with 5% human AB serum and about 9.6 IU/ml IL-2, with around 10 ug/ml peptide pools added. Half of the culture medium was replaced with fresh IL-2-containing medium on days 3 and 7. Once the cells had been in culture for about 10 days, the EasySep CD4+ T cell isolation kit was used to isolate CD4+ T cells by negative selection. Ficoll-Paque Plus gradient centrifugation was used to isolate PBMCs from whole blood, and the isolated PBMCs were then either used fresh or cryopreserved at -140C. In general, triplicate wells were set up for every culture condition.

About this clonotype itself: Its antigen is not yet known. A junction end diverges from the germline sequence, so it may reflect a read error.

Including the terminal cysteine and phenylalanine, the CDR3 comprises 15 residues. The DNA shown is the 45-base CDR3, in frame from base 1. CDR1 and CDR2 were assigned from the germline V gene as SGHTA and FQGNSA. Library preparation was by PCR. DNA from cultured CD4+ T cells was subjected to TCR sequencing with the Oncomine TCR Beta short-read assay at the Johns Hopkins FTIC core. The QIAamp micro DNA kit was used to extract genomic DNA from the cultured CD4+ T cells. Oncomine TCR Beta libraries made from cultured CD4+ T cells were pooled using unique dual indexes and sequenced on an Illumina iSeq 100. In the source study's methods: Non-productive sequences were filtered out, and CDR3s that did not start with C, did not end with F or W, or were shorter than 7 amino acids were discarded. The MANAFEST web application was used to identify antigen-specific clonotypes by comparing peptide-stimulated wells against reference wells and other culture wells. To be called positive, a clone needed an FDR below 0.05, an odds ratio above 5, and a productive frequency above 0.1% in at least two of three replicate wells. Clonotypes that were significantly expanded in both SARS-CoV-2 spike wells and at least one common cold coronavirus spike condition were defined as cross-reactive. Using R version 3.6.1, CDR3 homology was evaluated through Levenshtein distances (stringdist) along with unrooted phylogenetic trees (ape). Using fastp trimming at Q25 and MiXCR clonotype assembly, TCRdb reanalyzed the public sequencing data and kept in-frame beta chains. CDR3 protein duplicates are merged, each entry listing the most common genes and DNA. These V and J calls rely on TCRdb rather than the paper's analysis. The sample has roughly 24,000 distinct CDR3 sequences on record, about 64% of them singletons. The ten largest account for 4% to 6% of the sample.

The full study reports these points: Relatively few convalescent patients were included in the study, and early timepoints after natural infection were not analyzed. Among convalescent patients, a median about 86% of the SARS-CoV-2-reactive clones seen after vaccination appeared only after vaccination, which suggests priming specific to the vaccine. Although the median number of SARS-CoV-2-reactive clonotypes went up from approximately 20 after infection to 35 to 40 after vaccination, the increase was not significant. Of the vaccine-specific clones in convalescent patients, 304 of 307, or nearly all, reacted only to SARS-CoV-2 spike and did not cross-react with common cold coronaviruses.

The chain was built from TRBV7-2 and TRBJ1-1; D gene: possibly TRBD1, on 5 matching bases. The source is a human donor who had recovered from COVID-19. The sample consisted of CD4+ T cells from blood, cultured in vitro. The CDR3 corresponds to CVSILRVSGNTEAFF. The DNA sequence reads TGTGTCAGCATCCTTAGAGTATCAGGGAATACCGAAGCTTTCTTT.